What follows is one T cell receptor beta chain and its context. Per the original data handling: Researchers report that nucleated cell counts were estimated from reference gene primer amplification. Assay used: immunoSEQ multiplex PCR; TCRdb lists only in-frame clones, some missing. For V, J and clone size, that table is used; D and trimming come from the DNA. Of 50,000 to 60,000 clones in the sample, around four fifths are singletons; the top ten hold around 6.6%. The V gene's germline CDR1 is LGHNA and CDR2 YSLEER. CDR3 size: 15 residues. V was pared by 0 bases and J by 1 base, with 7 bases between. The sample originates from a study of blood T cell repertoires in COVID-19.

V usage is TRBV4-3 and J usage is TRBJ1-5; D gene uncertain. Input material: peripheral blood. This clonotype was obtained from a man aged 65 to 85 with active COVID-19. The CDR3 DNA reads TGCGCCAGCAGCCAAGATGCCGGGAGCAATCAGCCCCAGCATTTT. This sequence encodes CASSQDAGSNQPQHF.